The T cell receptor (beta chain) under discussion was sequenced for a study of cytomegalovirus exposure and HLA in healthy donors. The PCR employed 60 Vbeta primers together with 13 Jbeta primers. Using immunoSEQ multiplex PCR, the repertoire was profiled, and TCRdb retains in-frame clones only, with some absent. The sample lists 150,000 to 200,000 clones, approximately 82% occurring once. The CDR3 has 15 residues. Trimming removed 2 bases at V and 5 bases at J, with 13 bases between. The germline gives CDR1 SGHDN, CDR2 FVKESK. The sample consisted of PBMCs. This sequence was found in a woman in her 40s in good health and CMV-seropositive. The chain couples TRBV14 to TRBJ2-1, with D possibly matching TRBD2 (5 bases). The CDR3 sequence is CASSQPSLANNEQFF. The CDR3 coding sequence is TGTGCCAGCAGCCAACCCTCCCTAGCAAACAATGAGCAGTTCTTC.